The sequence of this TCR beta chain was determined in a study of OX40 agonist ivuxolimab in advanced cancers. Study details: Dose-escalation patients suffered from hepatocellular carcinoma, melanoma, renal cell or head and neck cancer.

Germline CDR1 and CDR2: MNHNY and SVGAGI (reference sequence). Trimming removed 5 bases from V and 4 bases from J, with 3 bases in between. This CDR3 spans 11 amino acids. Method: immunoSEQ multiplex PCR; TCRdb's copy keeps in-frame clones and lacks some. The sample lists over 85,000 clones, roughly 80% occurring once. People who had autoimmune disease history or systemic immunosuppression were excluded. The receptor was isolated from an adult with an advanced solid tumor such as melanoma, head and neck, liver or kidney cancer. Here the sequenced sample was CD4+ or CD8+ T cells sorted from blood, taken in a trial of the OX40 agonist ivuxolimab. The chain couples TRBV6-6 to TRBJ1-3; no definite D call. This CDR3 is CASSRGNTIYF. Here the CDR3 DNA reads TGTGCCAGCAGTCGCGGAAACACCATATATTTT.